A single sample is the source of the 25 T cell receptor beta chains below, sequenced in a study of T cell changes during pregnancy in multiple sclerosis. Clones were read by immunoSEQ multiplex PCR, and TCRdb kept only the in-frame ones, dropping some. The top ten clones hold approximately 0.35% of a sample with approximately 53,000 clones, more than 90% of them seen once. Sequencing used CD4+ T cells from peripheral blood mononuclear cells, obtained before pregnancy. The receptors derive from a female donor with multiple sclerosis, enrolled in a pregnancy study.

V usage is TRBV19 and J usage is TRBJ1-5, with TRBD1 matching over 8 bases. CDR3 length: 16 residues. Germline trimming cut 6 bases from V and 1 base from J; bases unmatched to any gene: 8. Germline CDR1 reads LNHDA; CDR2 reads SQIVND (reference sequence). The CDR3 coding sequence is TGTGCCAGTAGCCTACAGGGGGTTAGAAGCAATCAGCCCCAGCATTTT. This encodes CASSLQGVRSNQPQHF.

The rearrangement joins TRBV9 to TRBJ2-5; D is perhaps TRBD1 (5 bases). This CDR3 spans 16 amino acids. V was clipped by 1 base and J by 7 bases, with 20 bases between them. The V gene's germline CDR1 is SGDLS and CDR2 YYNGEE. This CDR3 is CASSVMSGLGEGTQYF. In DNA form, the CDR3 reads TGTGCCAGCAGCGTAATGAGTGGCCTAGGGGAAGGGACCCAGTACTTC.

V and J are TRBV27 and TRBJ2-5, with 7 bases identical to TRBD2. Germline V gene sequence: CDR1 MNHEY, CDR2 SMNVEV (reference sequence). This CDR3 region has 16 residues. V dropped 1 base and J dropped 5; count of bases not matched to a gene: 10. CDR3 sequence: CASSLLGGRGGETQYF. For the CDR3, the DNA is TGTGCCAGCAGTTTATTGGGCGGGAGAGGTGGCGAGACCCAGTACTTC.

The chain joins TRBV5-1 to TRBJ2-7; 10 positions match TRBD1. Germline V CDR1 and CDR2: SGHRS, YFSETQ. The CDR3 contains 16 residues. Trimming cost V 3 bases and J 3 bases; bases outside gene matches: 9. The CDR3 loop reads CASSSRGQGFVYEQYF. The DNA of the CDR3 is TGCGCCAGCAGCTCAAGGGGACAGGGGTTTGTCTACGAGCAGTACTTC.

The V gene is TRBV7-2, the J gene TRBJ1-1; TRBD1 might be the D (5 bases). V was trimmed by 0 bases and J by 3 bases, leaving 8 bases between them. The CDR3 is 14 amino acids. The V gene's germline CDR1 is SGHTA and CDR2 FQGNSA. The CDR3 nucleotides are TGTGCCAGCAGCTTAGCAGGGGCTCACACTGAAGCTTTCTTT. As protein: CASSLAGAHTEAFF.

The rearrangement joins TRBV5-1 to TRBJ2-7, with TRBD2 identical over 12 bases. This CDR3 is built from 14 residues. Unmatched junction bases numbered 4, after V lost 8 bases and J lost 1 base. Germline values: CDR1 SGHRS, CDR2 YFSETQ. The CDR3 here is CASRLAGASYEQYF. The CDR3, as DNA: TGCGCCAGTAGACTAGCGGGAGCATCCTACGAGCAGTACTTC.

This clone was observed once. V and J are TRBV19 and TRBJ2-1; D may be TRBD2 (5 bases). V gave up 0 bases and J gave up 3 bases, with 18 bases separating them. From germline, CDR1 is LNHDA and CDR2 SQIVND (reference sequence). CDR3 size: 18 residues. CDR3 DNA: TGTGCCAGTAGTATAGATCCCACTCCAGCGGTGAACTACAATGAGCAGTTCTTC. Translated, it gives CASSIDPTPAVNYNEQFF.

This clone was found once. The CDR3 reads CASSFYEGQWDYEQYF. CDR3 nucleotide sequence: TGCGCCAGCAGCTTTTATGAAGGACAGTGGGACTACGAGCAGTACTTC. The chain recombines TRBV5-1 with TRBJ2-7, with D perhaps matching TRBD1 (6 bases). CDR3 size: 16 residues. V lost 2 bases to trimming and J lost 3 bases, with 18 bases between them. The germline gives CDR1 SGHRS, CDR2 YFSETQ. Full variable domain (rest looked up from reference TRBV5-1 and TRBJ2-7): KAGVTQTPRYLIKTRGQQVTLSCSPISGHRSVSWYQQTPGQGLQFLFEYFSETQRNKGNFPGRFSGRQFSNSRSEMNVSTLELGDSALYLCASSFYEGQWDYEQYFGPGTRLTVT.

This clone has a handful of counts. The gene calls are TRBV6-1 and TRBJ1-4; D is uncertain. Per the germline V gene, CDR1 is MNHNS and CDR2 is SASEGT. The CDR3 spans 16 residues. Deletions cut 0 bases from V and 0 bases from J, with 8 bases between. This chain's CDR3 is CASSEAGIATNEKLFF. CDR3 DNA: TGTGCCAGCAGTGAAGCGGGCATTGCAACTAATGAAAAACTGTTTTTT.

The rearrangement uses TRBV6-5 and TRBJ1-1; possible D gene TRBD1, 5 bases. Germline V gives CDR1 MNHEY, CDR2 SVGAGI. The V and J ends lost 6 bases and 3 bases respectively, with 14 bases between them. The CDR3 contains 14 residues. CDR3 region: CASSYRQRDTEAFF. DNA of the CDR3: TGTGCCAGCAGCTATAGACAGAGAGACACTGAAGCTTTCTTT.

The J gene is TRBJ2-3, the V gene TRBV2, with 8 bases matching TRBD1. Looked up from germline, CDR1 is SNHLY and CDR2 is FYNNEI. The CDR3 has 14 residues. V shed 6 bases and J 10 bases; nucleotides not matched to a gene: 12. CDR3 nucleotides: TGTGCCAGCAGCTTGGGACAGGTAATCTGGGCGCAGTATTTT. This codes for CASSLGQVIWAQYF.

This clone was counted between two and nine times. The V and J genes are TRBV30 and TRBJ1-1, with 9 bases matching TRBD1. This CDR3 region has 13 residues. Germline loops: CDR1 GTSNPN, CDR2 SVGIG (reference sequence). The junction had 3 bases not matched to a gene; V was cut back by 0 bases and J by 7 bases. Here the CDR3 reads CAWSVQGAGEAFF. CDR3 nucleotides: TGTGCCTGGAGTGTACAGGGGGCCGGTGAAGCTTTCTTT.

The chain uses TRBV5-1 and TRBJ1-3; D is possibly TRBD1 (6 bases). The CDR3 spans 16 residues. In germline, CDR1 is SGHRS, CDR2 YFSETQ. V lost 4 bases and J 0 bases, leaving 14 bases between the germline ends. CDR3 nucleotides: TGCGCCAGCAGCAAATACTCGACAGGCTCTGGAAACACCATATATTTT. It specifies CASSKYSTGSGNTIYF. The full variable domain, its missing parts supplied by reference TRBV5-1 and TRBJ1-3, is KAGVTQTPRYLIKTRGQQVTLSCSPISGHRSVSWYQQTPGQGLQFLFEYFSETQRNKGNFPGRFSGRQFSNSRSEMNVSTLELGDSALYLCASSKYSTGSGNTIYFGEGSWLTVV.

For the CDR3, the DNA is TGCGCCAGCAGCTCACAGGGGTCCTACGAGCAGTACTTC. Its protein product is CASSSQGSYEQYF. The chain employs TRBV5-1 and TRBJ2-7, with 7 nucleotides matching TRBD1. From germline, CDR1 is SGHRS and CDR2 YFSETQ. J lost 1 base, V lost 3 bases, and 1 base had no gene match. The CDR3 runs to 13 residues.

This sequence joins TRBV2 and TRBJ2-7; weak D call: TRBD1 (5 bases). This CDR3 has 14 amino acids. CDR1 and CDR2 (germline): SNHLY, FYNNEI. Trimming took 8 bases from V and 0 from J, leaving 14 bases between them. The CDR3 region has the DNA TGTGCCAGCGGTACGACAGTGATCTCCTACGAGCAGTACTTC. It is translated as CASGTTVISYEQYF. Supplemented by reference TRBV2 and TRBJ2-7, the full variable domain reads EPEVTQTPSHQVTQMGQEVILRCVPISNHLYFYWYRQILGQKVEFLVSFYNNEISEKSEIFDDQFSVERPDGSNFTLKIRSTKLEDSAMYFCASGTTVISYEQYFGPGTRLTVT.

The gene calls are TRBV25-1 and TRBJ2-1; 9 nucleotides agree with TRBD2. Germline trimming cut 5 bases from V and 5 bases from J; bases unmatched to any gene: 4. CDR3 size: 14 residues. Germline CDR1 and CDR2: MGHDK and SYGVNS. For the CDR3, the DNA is TGTGCCAGCAGTTGGCCTAGCGGGAACAATGAGCAGTTCTTC. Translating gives CASSWPSGNNEQFF.

CDR3 region: CARDRGMSGANVLTF. CDR3 sequence (DNA): TGTGCCAGGGACAGGGGCATGTCTGGGGCCAACGTCCTGACTTTC. The rearrangement links TRBV2 to TRBJ2-6, with 9 nucleotides matching TRBD1. V lost 9 bases, J lost 1 base, and 4 bases stayed unmatched. Germline V gene data show CDR1 as SNHLY and CDR2 as FYNNEI. The CDR3 is made up of 15 amino acids.

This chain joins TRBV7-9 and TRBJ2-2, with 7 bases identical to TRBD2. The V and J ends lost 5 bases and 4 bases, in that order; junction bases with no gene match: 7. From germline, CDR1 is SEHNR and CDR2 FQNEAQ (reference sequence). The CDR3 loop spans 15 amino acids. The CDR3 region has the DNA TGTGCCAGCAGCCGGAGCGGGGTCCGCACCGGGGAGCTGTTTTTT. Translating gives CASSRSGVRTGELFF.

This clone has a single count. In nucleotides, the CDR3 is TGTGCCAGCAGCTTAGGAGGGGCCGGAGATACGCAGTATTTT. It codes for CASSLGGAGDTQYF. The chain employs TRBV7-3 and TRBJ2-3, with D perhaps matching TRBD2 (6 bases). Germline V gene sequence: CDR1 SGHTA, CDR2 FQGTGA. The length of the CDR3 is 14 residues. V was clipped by 2 bases and J by 5 bases, with 11 bases between them. The full variable domain, rest sourced from reference TRBV7-3 and TRBJ2-3, is GAGVSQTPSNKVTEKGKYVELRCDPISGHTALYWYRQSLGQGPEFLIYFQGTGAADDSGLPNDRFFAVRPEGSVSTLKIQRTERGDSAVYLCASSLGGAGDTQYFGPGTRLTVL.

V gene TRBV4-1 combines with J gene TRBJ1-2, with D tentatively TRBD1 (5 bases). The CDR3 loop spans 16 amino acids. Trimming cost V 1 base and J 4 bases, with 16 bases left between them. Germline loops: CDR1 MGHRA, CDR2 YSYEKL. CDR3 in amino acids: CASSQALVFQGYGYTF. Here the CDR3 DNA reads TGCGCCAGCAGCCAAGCCCTGGTTTTTCAGGGCTATGGCTACACCTTC.

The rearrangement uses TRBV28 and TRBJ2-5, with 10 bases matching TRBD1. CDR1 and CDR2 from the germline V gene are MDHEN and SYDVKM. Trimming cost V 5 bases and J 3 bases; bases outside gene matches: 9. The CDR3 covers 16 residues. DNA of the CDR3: TGTGCCAGCAGTCCTGGCCCGGGGACAGGGGAAGAGACCCAGTACTTC. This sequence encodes CASSPGPGTGEETQYF. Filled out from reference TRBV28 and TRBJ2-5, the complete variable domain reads DVKVTQSSRYLVKRTGEKVFLECVQDMDHENMFWYRQDPGLGLRLIYFSYDVKMKEKGDIPEGYSVSREKKERFSLILESASTNQTSMYLCASSPGPGTGEETQYFGPGTRLLVL.

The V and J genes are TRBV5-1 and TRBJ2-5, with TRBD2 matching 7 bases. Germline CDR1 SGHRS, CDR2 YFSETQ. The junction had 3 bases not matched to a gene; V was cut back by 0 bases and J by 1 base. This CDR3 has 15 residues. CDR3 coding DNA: TGCGCCAGCAGCTTGGCTAGCGGAACCCAAGAGACCCAGTACTTC. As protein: CASSLASGTQETQYF.

The CDR3 coding sequence is TGTGCCAGCAGCTTGGTGCGGGGAGACTATGGCTACACCTTC. It encodes CASSLVRGDYGYTF. V and J are TRBV5-6 and TRBJ1-2; no firm D call. Germline assignment: CDR1 SGHDT and CDR2 YYEEEE. V shed 0 bases and J shed 3 bases, with 9 bases lying between them. The CDR3 loop spans 14 amino acids.

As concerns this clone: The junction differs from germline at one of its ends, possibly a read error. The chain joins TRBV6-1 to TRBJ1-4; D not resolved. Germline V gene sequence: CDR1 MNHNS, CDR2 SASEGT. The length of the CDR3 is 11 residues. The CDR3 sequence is CASSEAGHAIF. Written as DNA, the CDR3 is TGTGCCAGCAGTGAAGCTGGGCACGCGATTTTT.

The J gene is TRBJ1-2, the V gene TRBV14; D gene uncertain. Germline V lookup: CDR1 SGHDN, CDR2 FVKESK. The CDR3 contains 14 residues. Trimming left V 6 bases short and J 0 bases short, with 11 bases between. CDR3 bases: TGTGCCAGCAGTACTTTTCCCTCTAACTATGGCTACACCTTC. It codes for CASSTFPSNYGYTF.